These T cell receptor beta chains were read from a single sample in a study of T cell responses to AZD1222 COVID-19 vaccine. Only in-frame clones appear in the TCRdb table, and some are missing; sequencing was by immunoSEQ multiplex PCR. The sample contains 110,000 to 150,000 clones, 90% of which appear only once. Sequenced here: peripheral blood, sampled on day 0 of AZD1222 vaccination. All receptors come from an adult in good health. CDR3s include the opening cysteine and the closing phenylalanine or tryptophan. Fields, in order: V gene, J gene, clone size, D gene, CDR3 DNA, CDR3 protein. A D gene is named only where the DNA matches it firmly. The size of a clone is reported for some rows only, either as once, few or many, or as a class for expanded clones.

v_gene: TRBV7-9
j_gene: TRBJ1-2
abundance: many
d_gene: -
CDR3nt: TGTGCCAGCAGCTTTGGGCCCCCACGCGCGGGCTACACCTTC
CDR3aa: CASSFGPPRAGYTF

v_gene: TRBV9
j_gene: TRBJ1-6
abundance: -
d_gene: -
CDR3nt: TGTGCCAGCAGCGTTGAAGCCTCCTATAATTCACCCCTCCACTTT
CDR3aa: CASSVEASYNSPLHF

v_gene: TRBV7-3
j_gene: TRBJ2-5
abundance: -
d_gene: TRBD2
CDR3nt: TGTGCCAGCAGCAAAGGGGCTAGCGGGAGTGGCTCGGAGACCCAGTACTTC
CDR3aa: CASSKGASGSGSETQYF

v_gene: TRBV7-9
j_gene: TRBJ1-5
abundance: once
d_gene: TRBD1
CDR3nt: TGTGCCAGCAGCAAGGACAGGGGGAGTCAGCCCCAGCATTTT
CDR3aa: CASSKDRGSQPQHF

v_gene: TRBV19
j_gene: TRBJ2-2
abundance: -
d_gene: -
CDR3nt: TGTGCCAGTGCGCTATTAGTGGTGACCGGGGAGCTGTTTTTT
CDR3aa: CASALLVVTGELFF

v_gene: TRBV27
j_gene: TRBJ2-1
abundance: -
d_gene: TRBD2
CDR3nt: TGTGCCAGCAGTAAACTAGCGGCGCCAAACAATGAGCAGTTCTTC
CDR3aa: CASSKLAAPNNEQFF

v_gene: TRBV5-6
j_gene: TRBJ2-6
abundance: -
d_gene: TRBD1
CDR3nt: TGTGCCAGCAGCCCGGGACAGGGGCTTGAGGCCAACGTCCTGACTTTC
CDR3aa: CASSPGQGLEANVLTF

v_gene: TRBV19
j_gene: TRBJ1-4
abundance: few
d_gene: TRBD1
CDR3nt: TGTGCCAGTAAAGACGGGGGACAGCAGAATGAAAAACTGTTTTTT
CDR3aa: CASKDGGQQNEKLFF

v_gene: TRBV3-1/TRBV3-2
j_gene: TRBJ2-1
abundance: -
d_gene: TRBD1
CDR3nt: TGTGCCAGCAGCCAGAATCCACAGGGGAATGAGCAGTTCTTC
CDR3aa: CASSQNPQGNEQFF

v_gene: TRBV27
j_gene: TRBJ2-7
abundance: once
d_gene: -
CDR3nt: TGTGCCAGCAGTTTTTTGGAGGACTCCTACGAGCAGTACTTC
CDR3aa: CASSFLEDSYEQYF

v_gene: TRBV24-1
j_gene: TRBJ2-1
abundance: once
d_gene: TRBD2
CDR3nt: TGTGCCACCAGTGATACGGGACTAGCGAACAATGAGCAGTTCTTC
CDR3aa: CATSDTGLANNEQFF

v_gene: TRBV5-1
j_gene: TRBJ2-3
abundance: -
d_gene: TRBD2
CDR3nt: TGCGCCAGCAGCGGGGGATTAGCGGGAGGGCCCGGGAGAACGCAGTATTTT
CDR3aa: CASSGGLAGGPGRTQYF

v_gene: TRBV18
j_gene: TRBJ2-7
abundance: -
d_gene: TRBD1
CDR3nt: TGTGCCAGCTCGCTGGGACAGGGGAACTCCTACGAGCAGTACTTC
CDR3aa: CASSLGQGNSYEQYF

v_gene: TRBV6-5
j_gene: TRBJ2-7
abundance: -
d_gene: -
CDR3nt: TGTGCCAGCAGTTACCATCGGGACCAGCCCTACGAGCAGTACTTC
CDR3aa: CASSYHRDQPYEQYF

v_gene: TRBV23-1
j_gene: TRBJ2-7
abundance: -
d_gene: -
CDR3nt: TGCGCCAGCAGTCCTCGGGACGGCTCCTACGAGCAGTACTTC
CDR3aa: CASSPRDGSYEQYF

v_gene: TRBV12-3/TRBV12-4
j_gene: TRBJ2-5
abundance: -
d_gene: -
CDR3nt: TGTGCCAGCAGGAGGGGCGTGGAGACCCAGTACTTC
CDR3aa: CASRRGVETQYF

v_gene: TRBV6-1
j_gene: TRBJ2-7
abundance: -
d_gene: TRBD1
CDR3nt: TGTGCCAGCAGTGAAAATAATATGGGACAGGGTAACTACGAGCAGTACTTC
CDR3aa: CASSENNMGQGNYEQYF

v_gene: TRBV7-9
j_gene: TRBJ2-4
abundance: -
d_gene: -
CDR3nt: TGTGCCAGCAGCCCGAGCAGGGCCAAAAACATTCAGTACTTC
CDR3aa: CASSPSRAKNIQYF

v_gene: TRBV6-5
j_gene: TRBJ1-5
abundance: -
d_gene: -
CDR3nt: TGTGCCAGCACCAAAAGGGGGAGACTTCAGCCCCAGCATTTT
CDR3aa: CASTKRGRLQPQHF

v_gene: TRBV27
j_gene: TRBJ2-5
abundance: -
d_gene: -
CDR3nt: TGTGCCAGCAGAAGGGAGATCCAAGAGACCCAGTACTTC
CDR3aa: CASRREIQETQYF

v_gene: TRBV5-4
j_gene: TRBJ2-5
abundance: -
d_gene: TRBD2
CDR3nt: TGTGCCAGCAGCGTAATAGCGGGACCCGATCAAGAGACCCAGTACTTC
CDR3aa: CASSVIAGPDQETQYF

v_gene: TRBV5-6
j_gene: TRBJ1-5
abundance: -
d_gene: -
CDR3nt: TGTGCCAGCAGCTTGGGATGGGGTGGACAGCCCCAGCATTTT
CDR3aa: CASSLGWGGQPQHF

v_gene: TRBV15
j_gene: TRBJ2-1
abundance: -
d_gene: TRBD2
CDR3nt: TGTGCCACCAGGGGGACTAGCGGGGGGGCTTACAATGAGCAGTTCTTC
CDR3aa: CATRGTSGGAYNEQFF

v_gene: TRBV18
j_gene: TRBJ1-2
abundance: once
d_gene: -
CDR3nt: TGTGCCAGCTCACCAGGGCGGGGATCCTATGGCTACACCTTC
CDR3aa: CASSPGRGSYGYTF

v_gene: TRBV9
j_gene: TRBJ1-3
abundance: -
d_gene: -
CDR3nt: TGTGCCAGCAGCGTAGAGGGTTCTGGAAACACCATATATTTT
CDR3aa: CASSVEGSGNTIYF

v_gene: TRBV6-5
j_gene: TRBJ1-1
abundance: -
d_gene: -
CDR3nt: TGTGCCACTACATCGATTGTAGGCGGGAACACTGAAGCTTTCTTT
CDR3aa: CATTSIVGGNTEAFF

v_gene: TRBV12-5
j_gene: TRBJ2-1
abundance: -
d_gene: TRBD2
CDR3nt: TGTGCTAGTGCCGATAGCGGGAGGGCGAGTGAGCAGTTCTTC
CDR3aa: CASADSGRASEQFF

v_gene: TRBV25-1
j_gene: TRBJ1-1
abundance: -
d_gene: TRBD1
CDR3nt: TGTGCCAGCAGTGGACCTGGACAGGGGGTCACTGAAGCTTTCTTT
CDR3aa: CASSGPGQGVTEAFF

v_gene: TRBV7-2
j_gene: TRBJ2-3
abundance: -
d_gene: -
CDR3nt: TGTGCCACTTGGTCCCGGGAGACTAAAGATACGCAGTATTTT
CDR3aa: CATWSRETKDTQYF

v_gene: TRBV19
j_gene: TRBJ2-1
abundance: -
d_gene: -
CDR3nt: TGTGCCAGTAGTATGACGGGGGCGACTTCTAATGAGCAGTTCTTC
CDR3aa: CASSMTGATSNEQFF

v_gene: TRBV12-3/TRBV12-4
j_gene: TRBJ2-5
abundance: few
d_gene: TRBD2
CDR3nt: TGTGCCAGCAGTCCGAGCGGGACAGAGACCCAGTACTTC
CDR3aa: CASSPSGTETQYF

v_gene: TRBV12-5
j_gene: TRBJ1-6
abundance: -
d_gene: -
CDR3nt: TGTGCTAGTGGTTTGTTCCAGGGCCCCAATTCACCCCTCCACTTT
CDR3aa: CASGLFQGPNSPLHF

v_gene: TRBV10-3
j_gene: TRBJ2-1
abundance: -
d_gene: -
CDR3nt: TGTGCCATCGCCCCGGGGGTCAATGAGCAGTTCTTC
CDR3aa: CAIAPGVNEQFF

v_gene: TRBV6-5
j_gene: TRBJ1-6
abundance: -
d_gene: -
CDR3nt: TGTGCCAGCAGGTCCGGTCTTTCACCCCTCCACTTT
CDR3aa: CASRSGLSPLHF

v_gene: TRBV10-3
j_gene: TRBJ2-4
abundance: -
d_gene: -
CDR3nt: TGTGCCATCAGTGATCCCACCGGGCGGGAAAGAAACATTCAGTACTTC
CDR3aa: CAISDPTGRERNIQYF

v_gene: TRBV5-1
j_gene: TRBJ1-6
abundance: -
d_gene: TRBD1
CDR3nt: TGCGCCAGCAGCTACACAGGGGGAGATGATTCACCCCTCCACTTT
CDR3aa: CASSYTGGDDSPLHF

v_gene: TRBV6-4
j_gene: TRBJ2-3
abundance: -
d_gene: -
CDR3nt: TGTGCCACGTCACCATCCGGGGAAGATACGCAGTATTTT
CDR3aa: CATSPSGEDTQYF

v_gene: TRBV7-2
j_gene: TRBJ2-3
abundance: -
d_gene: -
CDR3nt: TGTGCCAGCAGCTTAGCGGGCGTAGATACGCAGTATTTT
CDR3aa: CASSLAGVDTQYF

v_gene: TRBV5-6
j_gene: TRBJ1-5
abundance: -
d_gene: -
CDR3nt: TGTGCCAGCAGCTTGGGGCCGAGGGGCAATCAGCCCCAGCATTTT
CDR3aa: CASSLGPRGNQPQHF

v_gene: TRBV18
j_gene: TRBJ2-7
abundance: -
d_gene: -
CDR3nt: TGTGCCAGCTGTGAAGGGGCTAGGAGCCCCTACGAGCAGTACTTC
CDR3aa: CASCEGARSPYEQYF

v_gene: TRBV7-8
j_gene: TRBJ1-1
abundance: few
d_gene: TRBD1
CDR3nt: TGTGCCAGCAGCGCTGCGCAGACAGGGAGTGAAGCTTTCTTT
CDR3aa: CASSAAQTGSEAFF

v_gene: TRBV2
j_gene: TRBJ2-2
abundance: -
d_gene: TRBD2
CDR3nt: TGTGCCAGCAGTGAAGGGCTAGCGGGAGGCCTGAACACCGGGGAGCTGTTTTTT
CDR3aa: CASSEGLAGGLNTGELFF

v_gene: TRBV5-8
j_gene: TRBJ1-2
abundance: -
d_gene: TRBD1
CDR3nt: TGTGCCAGCAGCTCCCGGGACAGCTATGGCTACACCTTC
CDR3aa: CASSSRDSYGYTF

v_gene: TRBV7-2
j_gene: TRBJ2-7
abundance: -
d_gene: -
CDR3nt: TGTGCCAGCAGCTTAGGAGGGACGCCCGAGCAGTACTTC
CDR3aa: CASSLGGTPEQYF

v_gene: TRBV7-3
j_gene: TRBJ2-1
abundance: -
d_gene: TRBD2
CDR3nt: TGTGCCAGCAGCTACGGACTAGCGGGAGGGGGCAATGAGCAGTTCTTC
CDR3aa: CASSYGLAGGGNEQFF

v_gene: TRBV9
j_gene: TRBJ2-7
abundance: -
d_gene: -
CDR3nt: TGTGCCAGCAGCCCCCGTCCATCTGCGGGGGAGCAGTACTTC
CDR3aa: CASSPRPSAGEQYF

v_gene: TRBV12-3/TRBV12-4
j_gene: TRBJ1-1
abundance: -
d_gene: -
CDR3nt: TGTGCCAGCAGTTTGAATAGGGGCGAAGCTTTCTTT
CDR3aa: CASSLNRGEAFF

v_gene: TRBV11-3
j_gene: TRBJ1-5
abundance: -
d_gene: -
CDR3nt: TGTGCCAGCAGCTTAGGAGGTCAAGCCAATCAGCCCCAGCATTTT
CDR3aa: CASSLGGQANQPQHF

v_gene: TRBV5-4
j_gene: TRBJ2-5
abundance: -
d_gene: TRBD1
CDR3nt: TGTGCCAGCAGCTCAAAGACAGGGGGGGAAGAGACCCAGTACTTC
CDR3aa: CASSSKTGGEETQYF

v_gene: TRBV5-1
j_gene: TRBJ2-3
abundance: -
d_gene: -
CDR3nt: TGCGCCAGCAGCTTGTCTAGTAGCACAGATACGCAGTATTTT
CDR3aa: CASSLSSSTDTQYF

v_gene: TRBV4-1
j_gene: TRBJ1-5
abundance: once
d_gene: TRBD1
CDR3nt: TGCGCCAGCAGCCAAGGTGAAATGTGGGACAGGGGTCAGCCCCAGCATTTT
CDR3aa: CASSQGEMWDRGQPQHF

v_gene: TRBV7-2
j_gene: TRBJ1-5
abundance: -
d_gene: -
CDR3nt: TGTGCCAGCAGCTTAGGGGGTTCGCCCCAGCATTTT
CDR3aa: CASSLGGSPQHF

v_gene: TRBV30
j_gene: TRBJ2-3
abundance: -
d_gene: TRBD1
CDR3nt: TGTGCCTGGATATCCGGACAGGGCGTCGCAGATACGCAGTATTTT
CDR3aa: CAWISGQGVADTQYF

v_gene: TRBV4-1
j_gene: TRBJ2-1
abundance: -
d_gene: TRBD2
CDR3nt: TGCGCCAGCAGCCAAGATCGGGGCGGGAGGACATCCTACAATGAGCAGTTCTTC
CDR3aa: CASSQDRGGRTSYNEQFF

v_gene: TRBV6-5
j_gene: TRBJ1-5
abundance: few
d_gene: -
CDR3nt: TGTGCCAGCTTGGGGCTCTCATCCAGCATACAGCCCCAGCATTTT
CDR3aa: CASLGLSSSIQPQHF

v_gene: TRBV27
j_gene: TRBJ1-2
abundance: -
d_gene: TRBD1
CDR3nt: TGTGCCAGCACCCCAAGAGGACAGGGGAATTTCTACACCTTC
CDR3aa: CASTPRGQGNFYTF

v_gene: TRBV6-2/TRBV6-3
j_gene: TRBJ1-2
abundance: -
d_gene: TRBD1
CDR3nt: TGTGCCAGCAGTTACTCGGGACAGACCTATGGCTACACCTTC
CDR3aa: CASSYSGQTYGYTF

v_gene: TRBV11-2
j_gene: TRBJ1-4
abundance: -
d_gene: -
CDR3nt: TGTGCCAGCAGCTGGGGGGGGGAAAAACTGTTTTTT
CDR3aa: CASSWGGEKLFF

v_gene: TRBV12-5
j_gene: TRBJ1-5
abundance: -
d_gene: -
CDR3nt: TGTGCTAGTGCCCACCGGCGAGACGGTGGTGCATATAGCAATCAGCCCCAGCATTTT
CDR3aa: CASAHRRDGGAYSNQPQHF

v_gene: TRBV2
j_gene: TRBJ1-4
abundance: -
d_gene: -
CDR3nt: TGTGCCAGCAGGGCAGAACGTAATGAAAAACTGTTTTTT
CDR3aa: CASRAERNEKLFF